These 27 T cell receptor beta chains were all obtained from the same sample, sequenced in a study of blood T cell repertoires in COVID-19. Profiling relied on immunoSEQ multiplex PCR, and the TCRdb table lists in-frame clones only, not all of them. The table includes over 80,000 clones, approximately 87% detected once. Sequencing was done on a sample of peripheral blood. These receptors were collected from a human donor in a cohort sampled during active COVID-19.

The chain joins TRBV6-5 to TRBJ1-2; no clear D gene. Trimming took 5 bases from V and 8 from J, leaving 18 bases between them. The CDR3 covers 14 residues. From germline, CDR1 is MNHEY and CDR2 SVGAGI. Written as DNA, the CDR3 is TGTGCCAGCAGTAGCGGGCCAACCGCTGGCGGCTACACCTTC. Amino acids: CASSSGPTAGGYTF.

The CDR3 DNA follows: TGTGCCAGTAGCGGGGAGACACCACCTTCCTACGAGCAGTACTTC. Its protein product is CASSGETPPSYEQYF. This chain links TRBV7-9 with TRBJ2-7, with 8 bases aligning to TRBD2. CDR3 size: 15 residues. The germline gives CDR1 SEHNR, CDR2 FQNEAQ (reference sequence). With 9 bases clipped from V and 1 base from J, the junction kept 11 bases outside the gene matches.

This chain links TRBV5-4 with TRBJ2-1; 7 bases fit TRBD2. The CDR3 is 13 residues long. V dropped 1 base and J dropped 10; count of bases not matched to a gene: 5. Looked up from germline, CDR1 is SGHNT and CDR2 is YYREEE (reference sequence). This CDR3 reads CASSLLAGDEQFF. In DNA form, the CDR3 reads TGTGCCAGCAGCTTGCTGGCGGGAGACGAGCAGTTCTTC.

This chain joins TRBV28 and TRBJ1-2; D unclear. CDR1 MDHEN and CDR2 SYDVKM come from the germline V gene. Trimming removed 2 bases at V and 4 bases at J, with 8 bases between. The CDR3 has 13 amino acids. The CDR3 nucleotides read TGTGCCAGCAGTTTACGTGTGTCCTATGGCTACACCTTC. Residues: CASSLRVSYGYTF.

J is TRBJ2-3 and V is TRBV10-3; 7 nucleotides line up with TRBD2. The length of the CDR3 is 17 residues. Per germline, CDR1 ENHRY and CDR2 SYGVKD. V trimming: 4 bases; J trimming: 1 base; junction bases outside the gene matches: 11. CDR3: CAISGGGLTRRTDTQYF. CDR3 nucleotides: TGTGCCATCAGTGGGGGGGGACTGACTAGACGCACAGATACGCAGTATTTT.

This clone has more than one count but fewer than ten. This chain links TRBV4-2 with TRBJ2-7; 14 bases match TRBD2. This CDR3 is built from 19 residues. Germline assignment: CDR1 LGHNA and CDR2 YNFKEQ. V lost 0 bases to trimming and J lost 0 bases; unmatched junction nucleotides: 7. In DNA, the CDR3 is TGTGCCAGCAGCCAAGATCCGGGAGGGACTAGCGGGAGCTCCTACGAGCAGTACTTC. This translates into CASSQDPGGTSGSSYEQYF.

CDR3 bases: TGTGCCAGCAGGACTCAGGGCGGCAATCAGCCCCAGCATTTT. Its translation: CASRTQGGNQPQHF. The rearrangement joins TRBV6-5 to TRBJ1-5; D is possibly TRBD1 (5 bases). CDR3 size: 14 residues. Looked up from germline, CDR1 is MNHEY and CDR2 is SVGAGI. V was shortened by 6 bases and J by 2 bases, with 11 bases between the two germline ends.

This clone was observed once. CDR3 DNA: TGTGCCAGTGAAATAGGGGACAGACTGAACACCGGGGAGCTGTTTTTT. Its translation: CASEIGDRLNTGELFF. The chain links TRBV19 to TRBJ2-2, with 7 bases that match TRBD1. Trimming took 8 bases from V and 1 from J; bases not matched to a gene: 10. Looked up from germline, CDR1 is LNHDA and CDR2 is SQIVND (reference sequence). This CDR3 is built from 16 residues.

CDR3: CATSDSTGLSTDTQYF. CDR3 sequence (DNA): TGTGCCACCAGTGACTCCACAGGGCTAAGCACAGATACGCAGTATTTT. This rearrangement joins TRBV24-1 to TRBJ2-3; a possible D gene is TRBD1 (6 bases). The CDR3 is 16 amino acids. Trimming pared 4 bases from V and 0 bases from J, leaving 13 bases between. The germline V gene encodes CDR1 KGHDR and CDR2 SFDVKD.

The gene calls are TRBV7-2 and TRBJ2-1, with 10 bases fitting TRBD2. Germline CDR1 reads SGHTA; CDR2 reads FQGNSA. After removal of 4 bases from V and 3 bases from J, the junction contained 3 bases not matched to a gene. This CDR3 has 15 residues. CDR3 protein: CASSWTSGVYNEQFF. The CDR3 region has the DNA TGTGCCAGCAGCTGGACTAGCGGAGTCTACAATGAGCAGTTCTTC.

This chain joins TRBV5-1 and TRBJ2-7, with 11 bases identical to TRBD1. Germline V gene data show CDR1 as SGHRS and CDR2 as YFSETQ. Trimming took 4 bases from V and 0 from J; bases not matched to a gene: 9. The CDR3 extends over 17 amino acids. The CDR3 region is CASSEGTGGLLSYEQYF. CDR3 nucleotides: TGCGCCAGCAGCGAAGGGACAGGGGGTTTACTCTCCTACGAGCAGTACTTC.

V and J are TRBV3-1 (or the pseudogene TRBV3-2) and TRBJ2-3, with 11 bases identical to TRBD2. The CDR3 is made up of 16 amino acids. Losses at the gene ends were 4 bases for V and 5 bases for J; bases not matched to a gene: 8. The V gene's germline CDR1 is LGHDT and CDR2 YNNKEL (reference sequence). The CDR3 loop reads CASSRGTSGSLDTQYF. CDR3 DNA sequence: TGTGCCAGCAGCCGCGGGACTAGCGGCAGCCTAGATACGCAGTATTTT.

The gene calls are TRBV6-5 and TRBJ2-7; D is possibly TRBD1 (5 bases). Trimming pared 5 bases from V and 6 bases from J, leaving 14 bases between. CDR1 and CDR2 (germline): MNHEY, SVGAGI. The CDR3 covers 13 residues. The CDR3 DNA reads TGTGCCAGCAGTACAGGATATATGCTCGAGCAGTACTTC. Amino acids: CASSTGYMLEQYF.

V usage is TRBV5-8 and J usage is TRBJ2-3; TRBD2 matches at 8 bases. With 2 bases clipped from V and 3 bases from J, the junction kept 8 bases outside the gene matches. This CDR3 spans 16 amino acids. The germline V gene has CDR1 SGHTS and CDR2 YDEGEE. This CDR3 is CASSFRSGSQTDTQYF. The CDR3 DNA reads TGTGCCAGCAGCTTTCGCAGCGGGAGTCAGACAGATACGCAGTATTTT.

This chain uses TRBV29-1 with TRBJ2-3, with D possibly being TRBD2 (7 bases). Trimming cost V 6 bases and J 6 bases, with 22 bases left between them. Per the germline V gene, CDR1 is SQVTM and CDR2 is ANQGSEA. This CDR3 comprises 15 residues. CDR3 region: CSVWRREGGVDTQYF. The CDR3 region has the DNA TGCAGCGTCTGGCGTAGGGAGGGGGGTGTGGATACGCAGTATTTT.

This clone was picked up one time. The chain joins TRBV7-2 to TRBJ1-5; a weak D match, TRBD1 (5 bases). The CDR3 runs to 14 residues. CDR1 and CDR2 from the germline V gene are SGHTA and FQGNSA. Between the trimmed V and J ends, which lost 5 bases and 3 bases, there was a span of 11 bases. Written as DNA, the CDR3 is TGTGCCAGCAGCCCTGGACACATCAATCAGCCCCAGCATTTT. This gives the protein CASSPGHINQPQHF.

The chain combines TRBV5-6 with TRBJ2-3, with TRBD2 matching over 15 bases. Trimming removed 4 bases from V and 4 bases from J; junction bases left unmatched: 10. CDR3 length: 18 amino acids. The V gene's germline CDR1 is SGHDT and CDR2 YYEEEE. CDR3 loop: CASSHWTSGRARADTQYF. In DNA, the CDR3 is TGTGCCAGCAGCCACTGGACTAGCGGGAGGGCCCGCGCAGATACGCAGTATTTT.

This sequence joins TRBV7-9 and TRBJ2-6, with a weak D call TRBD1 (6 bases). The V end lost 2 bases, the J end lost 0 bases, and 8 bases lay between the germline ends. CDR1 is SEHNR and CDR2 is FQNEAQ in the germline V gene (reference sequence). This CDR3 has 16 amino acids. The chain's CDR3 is CASSLRGFSGANVLTF. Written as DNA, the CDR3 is TGTGCCAGCAGCTTAAGGGGGTTCTCTGGGGCCAACGTCCTGACTTTC.

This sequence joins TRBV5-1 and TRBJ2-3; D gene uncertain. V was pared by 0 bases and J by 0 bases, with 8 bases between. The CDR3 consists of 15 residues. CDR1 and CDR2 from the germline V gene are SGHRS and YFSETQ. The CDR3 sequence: CASSLASLSTDTQYF. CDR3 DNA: TGCGCCAGCAGCTTGGCCTCGTTGAGCACAGATACGCAGTATTTT.

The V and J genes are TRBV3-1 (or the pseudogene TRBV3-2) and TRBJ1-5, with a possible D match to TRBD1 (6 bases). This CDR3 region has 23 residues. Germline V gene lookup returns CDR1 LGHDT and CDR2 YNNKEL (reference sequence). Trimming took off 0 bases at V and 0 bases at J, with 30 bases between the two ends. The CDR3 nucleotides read TGTGCCAGCAGCCAAGATATAGGAAGCCCCGGGACAAAACATTTATATAGCAATCAGCCCCAGCATTTT. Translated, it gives CASSQDIGSPGTKHLYSNQPQHF.

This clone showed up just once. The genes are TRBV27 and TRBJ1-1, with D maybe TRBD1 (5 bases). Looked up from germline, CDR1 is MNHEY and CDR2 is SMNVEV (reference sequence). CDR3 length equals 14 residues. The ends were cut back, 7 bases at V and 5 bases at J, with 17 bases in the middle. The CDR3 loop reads CASTPVPGGTEAFF. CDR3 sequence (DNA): TGTGCCAGCACCCCGGTTCCGGGGGGGACTGAAGCTTTCTTT.

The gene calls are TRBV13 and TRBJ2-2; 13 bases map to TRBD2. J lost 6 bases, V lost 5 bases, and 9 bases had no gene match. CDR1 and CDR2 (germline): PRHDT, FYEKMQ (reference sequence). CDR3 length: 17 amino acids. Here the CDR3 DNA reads TGTGCCAGCAGCCTGGGGACTAGCGGGAAGCTGCCCGGGGAGCTGTTTTTT. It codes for CASSLGTSGKLPGELFF.

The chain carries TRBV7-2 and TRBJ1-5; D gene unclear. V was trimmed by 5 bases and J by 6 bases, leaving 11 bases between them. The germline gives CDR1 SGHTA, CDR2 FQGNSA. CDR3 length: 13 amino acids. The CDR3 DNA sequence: TGTGCCAGCAGCGTCACGGTTGGTCAGCCCCAGCATTTT. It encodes CASSVTVGQPQHF.

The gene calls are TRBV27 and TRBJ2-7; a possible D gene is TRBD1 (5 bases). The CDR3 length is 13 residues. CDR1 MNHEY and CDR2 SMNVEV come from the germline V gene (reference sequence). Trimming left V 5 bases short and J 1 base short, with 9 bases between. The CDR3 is CASSRQRSYEQYF. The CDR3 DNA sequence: TGTGCCAGCAGTCGACAGCGATCCTACGAGCAGTACTTC.

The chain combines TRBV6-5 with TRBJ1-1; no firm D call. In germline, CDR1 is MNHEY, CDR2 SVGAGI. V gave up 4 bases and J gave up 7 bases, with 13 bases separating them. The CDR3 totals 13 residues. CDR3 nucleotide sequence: TGTGCCAGCAGTTCTCAGGCCTCTCTTGAAGCTTTCTTT. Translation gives CASSSQASLEAFF.

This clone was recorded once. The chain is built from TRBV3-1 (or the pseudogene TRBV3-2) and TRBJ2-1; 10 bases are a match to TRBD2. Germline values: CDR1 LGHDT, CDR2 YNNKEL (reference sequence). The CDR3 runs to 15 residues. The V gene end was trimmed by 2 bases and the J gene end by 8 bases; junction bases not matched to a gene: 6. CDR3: CASSQFLAGVDEQFF. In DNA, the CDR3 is TGTGCCAGCAGCCAATTCCTAGCGGGAGTCGATGAGCAGTTCTTC.

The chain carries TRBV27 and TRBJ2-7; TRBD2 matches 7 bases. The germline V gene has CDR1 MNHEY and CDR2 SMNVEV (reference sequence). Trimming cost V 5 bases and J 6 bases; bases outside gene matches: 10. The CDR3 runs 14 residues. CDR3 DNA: TGTGCCAGCAGTCCTTCGGCCTGGGGGGGCGAGCAGTACTTC. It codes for CASSPSAWGGEQYF.